This note documents a single T cell receptor (beta chain) sequence. Its binding antigen is unknown. No base quality information exists; no much larger clone differs at one position. This record belongs to a study of T cell changes during pregnancy in multiple sclerosis (dated by TCRdb to between 2019 and 2020). Notes on the research overall: Changes in the T cell repertoire over the course of pregnancy were examined in this study in women with multiple sclerosis.

Libraries were prepared through the immunoSEQ multiplex PCR assay. Here the immuneACCESS table is served through TCRdb, limited to in-frame sequences with V and J called. Missing clones are a known gap in these copies; in checked studies unresolved V genes cover under half, and the rest lacks a known reason. Here the sample has 45,000 to 70,000 clones; 92% occur a single time. The biggest ten clones account for approximately 0.15% of the sample. The germline V gene (reference sequence) specifies MNHEY as CDR1 and SMNVEV as CDR2. Inclusive of the bounding cysteine and phenylalanine, the CDR3 is 14 residues long. Only CDR3 DNA is held: 42 bases, read in frame from base 1. V is reduced by 5 bases and J by 6 bases, leaving a spacing of 14 bases between them.

Recombination linked TRBV27 to TRBJ1-5; tentative D gene TRBD1, with 5 bases matching. This TCR was recovered from a female donor in good health, enrolled as a control in a pregnancy study. Sequenced here: CD4+ T cells from peripheral blood mononuclear cells, sampled after pregnancy. The DNA reads as follows: TGTGCCAGCAGTCTTCAGGGAAAGGGTCAGCCCCAGCATTTT. It encodes CASSLQGKGQPQHF.